The 17 T cell receptor beta chains below all came from one sample that was sequenced in a study of blood T cell repertoires in COVID-19. The data were produced by immunoSEQ multiplex PCR, yet TCRdb's version contains in-frame clones alone and is incomplete. The sample gives about 160,000 clones, 65% to 85% of which show up once; around 5.3% is in the top ten. The sequencing sample was made of PBMCs or T cells enriched from blood (not recorded which). These receptors were taken from a woman between 40 and 55 years old with acute COVID-19.

The chain combines TRBV11-3 with TRBJ2-3; D remains unclear. CDR3 length equals 13 residues. The germline CDR1 and CDR2 sequences are SGHNT and YENEEA. Trimming cost V 5 bases and J 5 bases, with 11 bases left between them. CDR3 in DNA: TGTGCCAGCAGCCCGAACAGTGGAGATACGCAGTATTTT. Its translation is CASSPNSGDTQYF.

This rearrangement joins TRBV27 to TRBJ1-6; 7 bases agree with TRBD1. The J segment lost 7 bases and the V segment lost 2 bases, leaving 8 bases of the junction unmatched. The length of the CDR3 is 16 residues. Germline V gene data show CDR1 as MNHEY and CDR2 as SMNVEV (reference sequence). Here the CDR3 DNA reads TGTGCCAGCAGTTTAACAACGACAGGGCGGAATTCACCCCTCCACTTT. It is translated as CASSLTTTGRNSPLHF.

The chain links TRBV11-2 to TRBJ1-2; 10 bases are a match to TRBD1. The CDR3 extends over 15 amino acids. Germline V gene data show CDR1 as SGHAT and CDR2 as FQNNGV. V trimming: 6 bases; J trimming: 8 bases; junction bases outside the gene matches: 12. The DNA for the CDR3 is TGTGCCAGCAGTTTCGGGACAGGGGAAGATTGGGGCTACACCTTC. Amino acids: CASSFGTGEDWGYTF.

The chain employs TRBV7-2 and TRBJ1-1; D is unclear. Between the trimmed V and J ends, which lost 2 bases and 2 bases, there was a span of 9 bases. The CDR3 covers 14 residues. Germline CDR1 and CDR2: SGHTA and FQGNSA. The CDR3 loop is CASSLMAGNTEAFF. CDR3 nucleotide sequence: TGTGCCAGCAGCTTAATGGCAGGCAACACTGAAGCTTTCTTT.

V gene TRBV7-9 combines with J gene TRBJ1-2; TRBD1 aligns across 10 bases. This CDR3 has 14 amino acids. Germline V CDR1 and CDR2: SEHNR, FQNEAQ (reference sequence). Trimming cost V 5 bases and J 8 bases; bases outside gene matches: 8. The CDR3 spells CASSAGTGVGGYTF. DNA of the CDR3: TGTGCCAGCAGCGCCGGGACAGGGGTTGGAGGCTACACCTTC.

The chain is built from TRBV6-6 and TRBJ2-7, with 7 nucleotides matching TRBD2. The CDR3 length is 13 residues. The germline gives CDR1 MNHNY, CDR2 SVGAGI (reference sequence). With V trimmed by 6 bases and J by 0 bases, 2 bases remained unmatched. The CDR3 is CASSGLGSYEQYF. CDR3 bases: TGTGCCAGCAGCGGACTAGGCTCCTACGAGCAGTACTTC.

V gene TRBV6-1 combines with J gene TRBJ2-2; possibly TRBD2 for D (6 bases). Germline CDR1 reads MNHNS; CDR2 reads SASEGT. This CDR3 is 16 amino acids long. V was clipped by 6 bases and J by 1 base, with 15 bases between them. CDR3 amino acids: CASSEPGLGNTGELFF. In DNA form, the CDR3 reads TGTGCCAGCAGCGAACCGGGACTTGGGAACACCGGGGAGCTGTTTTTT.

The V call is TRBV29-1, the J call TRBJ2-3; D may be TRBD2 (5 bases). Germline CDR1 and CDR2: SQVTM and ANQGSEA. V was cut by 6 bases and J by 5 bases, with 15 bases left in between. The CDR3 runs to 13 residues. This chain's CDR3 is CSVGYERRDTQYF. The CDR3 DNA reads as TGCAGCGTGGGGTATGAGCGGAGAGATACGCAGTATTTT.

The V and J genes are TRBV15 and TRBJ2-5; tentative D call: TRBD2 (6 bases). V gave up 7 bases and J gave up 5 bases, with 11 bases separating them. CDR1 and CDR2 (germline): LNHNV, YYDKDF (reference sequence). The CDR3 contains 12 residues. The CDR3 loop reads CATKTGRETQYF. Here the CDR3 DNA reads TGTGCCACCAAAACGGGGAGGGAGACCCAGTACTTC.

As concerns this clone: An end of the junction differs from the germline gene, which may be a read error. The chain carries TRBV5-6 and TRBJ1-1; a possible D gene is TRBD1 (6 bases). From germline, CDR1 is SGHDT and CDR2 YYEEEE. This CDR3 has 13 amino acids. CDR3 coding DNA: TGTGCCAGCAGCTTGGGAGGGTTTGGACAGCCTTACTTT. It yields the protein CASSLGGFGQPYF.

The rearrangement joins TRBV7-9 to TRBJ2-1; 10 bases agree with TRBD2. CDR1 is SEHNR, CDR2 FQNEAQ, per germline (reference sequence). There are 18 residues in the CDR3. Trimming cost V 4 bases and J 1 base; bases outside gene matches: 10. Here the CDR3 DNA reads TGTGCCAGCAGCTCAGGCCCTAGCGGGAGCCCGTCCTACAATGAGCAGTTCTTC. Protein product: CASSSGPSGSPSYNEQFF.

J is TRBJ1-3 and V is TRBV3-1 (or the pseudogene TRBV3-2), with TRBD1 matching over 7 bases. The CDR3 runs 18 residues. In germline, CDR1 is LGHDT, CDR2 YNNKEL (reference sequence). V trimming: 4 bases; J trimming: 0 bases; junction bases outside the gene matches: 12. Here the CDR3 DNA reads TGTGCCAGCAGCCGCCGACAGGGCTCACCTACCTCTGGAAACACCATATATTTT. Its translation: CASSRRQGSPTSGNTIYF.

The V gene is TRBV19, the J gene TRBJ1-1; D is possibly TRBD1 (6 bases). CDR1 LNHDA and CDR2 SQIVND come from the germline V gene (reference sequence). The CDR3 length is 12 residues. Deletions cut 6 bases from V and 5 bases from J, with 10 bases between. CDR3 sequence (DNA): TGTGCCAGTAGGCAGGGGCGGACTGAAGCTTTCTTT. Translated: CASRQGRTEAFF.

The gene calls are TRBV7-9 and TRBJ2-3, with a tentative D call TRBD1 (5 bases). The length of the CDR3 is 15 residues. Between the trimmed V and J ends, which lost 6 bases and 1 base, there was a span of 14 bases. The germline V gene encodes CDR1 SEHNR and CDR2 FQNEAQ (reference sequence). The CDR3 sequence is CASSSRTFGTDTQYF. The CDR3 coding sequence is TGTGCCAGCAGTTCTAGGACATTCGGCACAGATACGCAGTATTTT.

V and J are TRBV2 and TRBJ2-2; perhaps TRBD1 as D (6 bases). V was cut by 6 bases and J by 5 bases, with 19 bases left in between. CDR1 and CDR2 from the germline V gene are SNHLY and FYNNEI. The CDR3 loop spans 16 amino acids. The CDR3 DNA is TGTGCCAGCAGCCCGGACAAGGCAGGGGTAACCGGGGAGCTGTTTTTT. Translation: CASSPDKAGVTGELFF.

This clone appeared many times. The chain combines TRBV14 with TRBJ1-6, with unresolved D. This CDR3 comprises 14 residues. Germline V CDR1 and CDR2: SGHDN, FVKESK. The germline V and J ends were trimmed by 9 bases and 7 bases, with 16 bases remaining between them. CDR3 bases: TGTGCCAGTAGTTCGACAAGCCCAAATTCACCCCTCCACTTT. Protein: CASSSTSPNSPLHF.

The rearrangement joins TRBV5-1 to TRBJ2-5; D is perhaps TRBD1 (6 bases). Germline CDR1 is SGHRS and CDR2 is YFSETQ. V lost 3 bases and J lost 5, with 20 bases in between. The CDR3 is made up of 16 amino acids. CDR3 residues: CASSSGTGWVEETQYF. In DNA, the CDR3 is TGCGCCAGCAGCTCGGGAACAGGGTGGGTCGAGGAGACCCAGTACTTC.